Shown below are 20 T cell receptor beta chains from a single sample sequenced in a study of regulatory T cells in long-lasting Graves disease. The sample's time point: newly diagnosed GD, antithyroid drugs for less than 3 months. Generation of the TCR library employed RNA extracted from PBMCs. Arm-PCR of CDR3 regions with iRepertoire HTBI primers generated TCR beta libraries. TCRdb re-analysed the multiplex PCR reads in MiXCR, keeping a single row per CDR3 protein. Of approximately 400,000 distinct CDR3 sequences listed, around 16% were seen once; the top ten hold 7.8%. The data also belong to a second study, concerning T cells in Graves' hyperthyroidism and ophthalmopathy.

Here the sequenced sample was peripheral blood mononuclear cells (PBMCs), taken at new diagnosis, from a patient treated with antithyroid drugs. These receptors all stem from a middle-aged woman with Graves disease.

V usage is TRBV4-3 and J usage is TRBJ2-2; D is unclear. Germline loops: CDR1 LGHNA, CDR2 YSLEER. The CDR3 has 16 residues. V was pared by 0 bases and J by 7 bases, with 15 bases between. CDR3 nucleotides: TGCGCCAGCAGCCAAGATCTTACCTCAATGGGCGGGGAGCTGTTTTTT. It codes for CASSQDLTSMGGELFF.

This clonotype was detected only a few times. The chain couples TRBV5-1 to TRBJ2-7; TRBD1 might be the D (7 bases). Germline assignment: CDR1 SGHRS and CDR2 YFSETQ. V lost 4 bases and J 0 bases, leaving 14 bases between the germline ends. CDR3 length: 15 amino acids. CDR3 coding DNA: TGCGCCAGCAGCGCGGGACAGTCGAGCTCCTACGAGCAGTACTTC. Its protein product is CASSAGQSSSYEQYF.

This sequence joins TRBV9 and TRBJ2-2; D is unresolved. The CDR3 spans 13 residues. V lost 0 bases and J lost 6, with 6 bases in between. Germline-derived CDR1 and CDR2 are SGDLS and YYNGEE. Written as DNA, the CDR3 is TGTGCCAGCAGCGTAGCGGCGTCCGGGGAGCTGTTTTTT. It codes for CASSVAASGELFF.

This clonotype was counted at least ten times. The chain joins TRBV20-1 to TRBJ1-2; TRBD1 matches 7 bases. Germline CDR1 DFQATT, CDR2 SNEGSKA (reference sequence). CDR3 size: 15 residues. V dropped 0 bases and J dropped 6; count of bases not matched to a gene: 10. Here the CDR3 reads CSARDRGGDSNGYTF. The CDR3 DNA sequence: TGCAGTGCTAGAGATAGAGGGGGCGACAGCAATGGCTACACCTTC.

A note on this clonotype: A single base separates this from a much larger clone, so it may be a read error. The V call is TRBV2, the J call TRBJ1-4; D is unresolved. The CDR3 has 14 amino acids. V shed 7 bases and J shed 4 bases, with 13 bases lying between them. Germline lookup yields CDR1 SNHLY and CDR2 FYNNEI. The CDR3 DNA reads TGTGCCAGCACACGGGGTGTGGGTAATGAAAAACTGTTTTTT. It yields the protein CASTRGVGNEKLFF. The variable domain in full, completed from reference TRBV2 and TRBJ1-4, reads EPEVTQTPSHQVTQMGQEVILRCVPISNHLYFYWYRQILGQKVEFLVSFYNNEISEKSEIFDDQFSVERPDGSNFTLKIRSTKLEDSAMYFCASTRGVGNEKLFFGSGTQLSVL.

This clonotype was seen more than once but under ten times. The V and J genes are TRBV10-2 and TRBJ2-3; D gene unclear. V was clipped by 7 bases and J by 3 bases, with 14 bases between them. The CDR3 loop spans 14 amino acids. Germline V CDR1 and CDR2: WSHSY, SAAADI. In DNA, the CDR3 is TGCGCCAGCACCAAGGACGGTTTGACAGATACGCAGTATTTT. This translates into CASTKDGLTDTQYF.

This chain uses TRBV24-1 with TRBJ2-3; 8 bases are a match to TRBD2. Trimming removed 6 bases from V and 3 bases from J; junction bases left unmatched: 7. CDR3 size: 15 residues. Germline-derived CDR1 and CDR2 are KGHDR and SFDVKD. The CDR3 here is CATSTYPGGTDTQYF. The CDR3 DNA reads as TGTGCCACCAGTACGTACCCGGGGGGGACAGATACGCAGTATTTT.

This clonotype was detected a few times. This rearrangement joins TRBV18 to TRBJ2-1; TRBD1 matches 7 bases. The CDR3 has 15 residues. V trimming: 4 bases; J trimming: 8 bases; junction bases outside the gene matches: 11. Germline CDR1 and CDR2: KGHSH and LQKENI. The CDR3: CASSQSGQSSHEQFF. For the CDR3, the DNA is TGTGCCAGCTCACAGTCGGGACAGTCGTCCCATGAGCAGTTCTTC.

This clonotype showed up many times. This chain joins TRBV9 and TRBJ1-1; perhaps TRBD1 as D (6 bases). Per the germline V gene, CDR1 is SGDLS and CDR2 is YYNGEE. The CDR3 has 13 residues. Deletions cut 4 bases from V and 7 bases from J, with 14 bases between. The chain's CDR3 is CASSPEGGYEAFF. The CDR3, as DNA: TGTGCCAGCAGCCCAGAGGGGGGATATGAAGCTTTCTTT. Variable domain in full (rest from reference TRBV9 and TRBJ1-1): DSGVTQTPKHLITATGQRVTLRCSPRSGDLSVYWYQQSLDQGLQFLIQYYNGEERAKGNILERFSAQQFPDLHSELNLSSLELGDSALYFCASSPEGGYEAFFGQGTRLTVV.

This clonotype was observed at least ten times. The V call is TRBV7-8, the J call TRBJ2-2, with TRBD2 identical over 10 bases. The ends lost 2 bases at V and 3 bases at J; junction bases unmatched: 3. This CDR3 contains 16 residues. Germline V CDR1 and CDR2: SGHVS, FQNEAQ. The DNA for the CDR3 is TGTGCCAGCAGCTTATTGCTAGCGGGAGACACCGGGGAGCTGTTTTTT. Translating gives CASSLLLAGDTGELFF.

This clonotype was counted at least ten times. V usage is TRBV29-1 and J usage is TRBJ2-2; TRBD1 matches 9 bases. The CDR3 runs to 16 residues. Germline trimming cut 2 bases from V and 5 bases from J; bases unmatched to any gene: 9. The V gene's germline CDR1 is SQVTM and CDR2 ANQGSEA. CDR3 protein: CSVEYGDRVPTGELFF. The CDR3 bases are TGCAGCGTTGAATACGGGGACAGGGTTCCTACCGGGGAGCTGTTTTTT.

This rearrangement joins TRBV7-9 to TRBJ1-1, with D unresolved. V was clipped by 2 bases and J by 0 bases, with 22 bases between them. CDR3 size: 19 residues. CDR1 is SEHNR and CDR2 is FQNEAQ in the germline V gene (reference sequence). Here the CDR3 DNA reads TGTGCCAGCAGCTTATATGCCTATCGAGAAAACCTTATGAACACTGAAGCTTTCTTT. The encoded protein is CASSLYAYRENLMNTEAFF.

Only a few counts were recorded for this clonotype. The gene calls are TRBV6-2 or TRBV6-3 and TRBJ2-1; D is ambiguous. Germline CDR1 and CDR2: MNHEY and SVGEGT. CDR3 length: 11 residues. V lost 10 bases and J 4 bases, leaving 8 bases between the germline ends. CDR3 residues: CATETYNEQFF. As DNA, the CDR3 is TGTGCCACCGAAACTTACAATGAGCAGTTCTTC.

V gene TRBV5-5 combines with J gene TRBJ1-6; 7 bases fit TRBD1. The germline CDR1 and CDR2 sequences are SGHKS and YYEKEE (reference sequence). The CDR3 sequence is 14 residues long. V lost 3 bases and J lost 9; bases outside the gene matches: 6. CDR3 sequence (DNA): TGTGCCAGCAGCTATGGGACAGAGGGTTCACCCCTCCACTTT. As protein: CASSYGTEGSPLHF.

This clonotype has a count of ten or more. The gene calls are TRBV13 and TRBJ2-3, with D possibly matching TRBD1 (6 bases). V was trimmed by 4 bases and J by 7 bases, leaving 9 bases between them. This CDR3 is 12 amino acids long. Germline V gene data show CDR1 as PRHDT and CDR2 as FYEKMQ (reference sequence). The CDR3 here is CASSSTGNTQYF. DNA of the CDR3: TGTGCCAGCAGCTCAACAGGGAATACGCAGTATTTT.

This clonotype was counted at least ten times. The chain couples TRBV6-1 to TRBJ2-1, with a tentative D call TRBD2 (5 bases). The CDR3 is 16 residues long. In germline, CDR1 is MNHNS, CDR2 SASEGT. The V end was cut by 5 bases, the J end by 0 bases, with 14 bases between. For the CDR3, the DNA is TGTGCCAGCAGTAAAACTAGTATGTCCTCCTACAATGAGCAGTTCTTC. It encodes CASSKTSMSSYNEQFF.

This clonotype was recorded many times. The genes are TRBV13 and TRBJ2-7; TRBD2 aligns across 9 bases. The V gene end was trimmed by 5 bases and the J gene end by 2 bases; junction bases not matched to a gene: 10. Germline V lookup: CDR1 PRHDT, CDR2 FYEKMQ (reference sequence). The CDR3 loop spans 16 amino acids. The CDR3 sequence: CASSPVAGELAYEQYF. CDR3 coding DNA: TGTGCCAGCAGCCCAGTAGCGGGAGAGCTGGCCTACGAGCAGTACTTC.

In this sample, this clonotype turned up a few times. The chain is built from TRBV7-8 and TRBJ2-3; 8 bases match TRBD1. Losses at the gene ends were 5 bases for V and 2 bases for J; bases not matched to a gene: 9. This CDR3 contains 16 residues. Germline lookup yields CDR1 SGHVS and CDR2 FQNEAQ. For the CDR3, the DNA is TGTGCCAGCAGCCTACGACAGGGGCGAAACACAGATACGCAGTATTTT. Translation: CASSLRQGRNTDTQYF.

Comments on this clonotype: With a much larger clone just one base away, this may be a read error. V gene TRBV24-1 combines with J gene TRBJ2-7; weak D call: TRBD1 (5 bases). The J call may be incorrect, as the DNA end agrees better with TRBJ2-5. CDR1 is KGHDR and CDR2 is SFDVKD in the germline V gene. CDR3 size: 13 residues. CDR3 in amino acids: CATQTVLQGTQYF. For the CDR3, the DNA is TGTGCCACTCAGACAGTCCTCCAAGGGACCCAGTACTTC.

V and J are TRBV9 and TRBJ1-2, with 9 bases identical to TRBD1. The CDR3 spans 16 residues. Germline loops: CDR1 SGDLS, CDR2 YYNGEE. Trimming cost V 4 bases and J 5 bases; bases outside gene matches: 12. The chain's CDR3 is CASSYRDRAKLYGYTF. The CDR3 DNA reads TGTGCCAGCAGCTACCGGGACAGGGCCAAGCTATATGGCTACACCTTC.